One sample yielded the 10 T cell receptor beta chains listed below, sequenced in a study of PD-1 blockade in classical Hodgkin lymphoma. Assay: immunoSEQ multiplex PCR; the TCRdb copy retains only in-frame clones and omits some. The sample holds about 43,000 clones, roughly 70% seen once. With no exception, relapse followed autologous stem cell transplantation in all patients, and brentuximab vedotin exposure varied. The material sequenced was peripheral blood mononuclear cells (PBMCs), taken before the second cycle of nivolumab. The receptors come from a human donor with classical Hodgkin lymphoma.

J is TRBJ2-3 and V is TRBV10-3; the D is unclear. Germline-derived CDR1 and CDR2 are ENHRY and SYGVKD. The CDR3 is made up of 14 amino acids. V gave up 0 bases and J gave up 4 bases, with 8 bases separating them. The CDR3 DNA sequence: TGTGCCATCAGTGAGTCTGGCTTTTCAGATACGCAGTATTTT. This gives the protein CAISESGFSDTQYF.

This clone has just a few counts. The chain has TRBV7-6 and TRBJ2-1; 9 bases agree with TRBD1. V gave up 5 bases and J gave up 6 bases; unmatched junction bases: 8. The CDR3 is 15 residues long. CDR1 is SGHVS and CDR2 is FNYEAQ in the germline V gene. This CDR3 reads CASSPRQGVFNEQFF. CDR3 bases: TGTGCCAGCAGCCCCCGACAGGGGGTATTCAATGAGCAGTTCTTC.

In regard to this clone: Sequence at one end of the junction differs from germline and may be a read error. The rearrangement links TRBV7-7 to TRBJ2-3; no firm D call. The germline gives CDR1 SSHAT, CDR2 FNYEAQ (reference sequence). The CDR3 runs 16 residues. For the CDR3, the DNA is TGTGCTAGCAGCCTGACTTTTTCTTTAAGCACAGATACGCAGTATTTT. Protein sequence: CASSLTFSLSTDTQYF.

This chain links TRBV7-9 with TRBJ2-1; TRBD2 agrees at 11 bases. Germline CDR1 reads SEHNR; CDR2 reads FQNEAQ (reference sequence). The CDR3 length is 16 residues. J was trimmed by 2 bases and V by 4 bases; bases with no gene match: 4. Here the CDR3 DNA reads TGTGCCAGCAGCTGGACTAGCGGGCAGACCTACAATGAGCAGTTCTTC. Its translation is CASSWTSGQTYNEQFF.

This clone appeared a few times. V gene TRBV4-2 combines with J gene TRBJ2-7, with TRBD2 matching 7 bases. This CDR3 contains 15 residues. The V gene end was trimmed by 1 base and the J gene end by 3 bases; junction bases not matched to a gene: 6. Germline loops: CDR1 LGHNA, CDR2 YNFKEQ. CDR3 in DNA: TGTGCCAGCAGCCAAGGCCAGGGCGGGGGCTACGAGCAGTACTTC. Translation: CASSQGQGGGYEQYF.

The chain combines TRBV7-3 with TRBJ2-3; 11 bases align to TRBD2. Germline trimming cut 5 bases from V and 3 bases from J; bases unmatched to any gene: 7. CDR1 is SGHTA, CDR2 FQGTGA, per germline. The CDR3 runs to 16 residues. CDR3 nucleotides: TGTGCCAGCAGCCTGACTAGCGGGGACTCAACAGATACGCAGTATTTT. This codes for CASSLTSGDSTDTQYF. Filled out from reference TRBV7-3 and TRBJ2-3, the complete variable domain reads GAGVSQTPSNKVTEKGKYVELRCDPISGHTALYWYRQSLGQGPEFLIYFQGTGAADDSGLPNDRFFAVRPEGSVSTLKIQRTERGDSAVYLCASSLTSGDSTDTQYFGPGTRLTVL.

V and J are TRBV29-1 and TRBJ2-7; the D is unclear. This CDR3 has 12 residues. Per the germline V gene, CDR1 is SQVTM and CDR2 is ANQGSEA. Trimming pared 7 bases from V and 3 bases from J, leaving 13 bases between. The CDR3 loop is CSAISGDYEQYF. The DNA for the CDR3 is TGCAGCGCAATCAGTGGTGACTACGAGCAGTACTTC.

This clone has a handful of counts. The chain carries TRBV28 and TRBJ2-1; possibly TRBD1 for D (6 bases). V was clipped by 6 bases and J by 2 bases, with 8 bases between them. This CDR3 is 13 amino acids long. Germline loops: CDR1 MDHEN, CDR2 SYDVKM. The CDR3 sequence is CASSRDTYNEQFF. In DNA, the CDR3 is TGTGCCAGCAGCCGGGACACCTACAATGAGCAGTTCTTC.

This clone was recorded once. This chain uses TRBV29-1 with TRBJ2-4, with a possible D match to TRBD1 (5 bases). Germline V gene data show CDR1 as SQVTM and CDR2 as ANQGSEA. The V end was cut by 4 bases, the J end by 5 bases, with 9 bases between. The CDR3 length is 12 residues. CDR3 amino acids: CSVGQNENIQYF. CDR3 nucleotides: TGCAGCGTTGGACAGAACGAAAACATTCAGTACTTC.

This chain joins TRBV27 and TRBJ1-2; TRBD1 matches 10 bases. The CDR3 is 14 amino acids. The germline CDR1 and CDR2 sequences are MNHEY and SMNVEV (reference sequence). J gave up 2 bases and V 3 bases, and 0 bases lay outside the gene matches. In nucleotides, the CDR3 is TGTGCCAGCAGTTTGGACAGGGGGAACTATGGCTACACCTTC. Residues: CASSLDRGNYGYTF.